A single sample is the source of the 7 T cell receptor beta chains below, sequenced in a study of technical replicates of blood from a handful of donors. Here immunoSEQ multiplex PCR was the method, and the copy in TCRdb shows in-frame clones only, minus some. This table holds 55,000 to 75,000 clones, about 94% found once. The sequenced sample consisted of T cells isolated from PBMCs. The receptors derive from a human donor in good health.

This chain links TRBV30 with TRBJ1-2; D gene unclear. Germline V lookup: CDR1 GTSNPN, CDR2 SVGIG (reference sequence). This CDR3 comprises 12 residues. With 1 base removed from V and 6 bases from J, the gap between germline ends came to 9 bases. CDR3 sequence reads: CAWSDGGNGYTF. CDR3 DNA sequence: TGTGCCTGGAGTGATGGAGGGAATGGCTACACCTTC. The full variable domain, its missing parts supplied by reference TRBV30 and TRBJ1-2, is SQTIHQWPATLVQPVGSPLSLECTVEGTSNPNLYWYRQAAGRGLQLLFYSVGIGQISSEVPQNLSASRPQDRQFILSSKKLLLSDSGFYLCAWSDGGNGYTFGSGTRLTVV.

This chain connects TRBV19 to TRBJ2-7, with 7 positions matching TRBD1. Germline assignment: CDR1 LNHDA and CDR2 SQIVND (reference sequence). This CDR3 has 15 amino acids. Trimming took 9 bases from V and 3 from J; bases not matched to a gene: 14. The CDR3 is CASNHGRQGIYEQYF. DNA for the CDR3: TGTGCCAGCAACCACGGACGACAGGGAATCTACGAGCAGTACTTC.

J is TRBJ2-7 and V is TRBV5-4; D is undetermined. Deletions cut 0 bases from V and 2 bases from J, with 6 bases between. CDR1 and CDR2 from the germline V gene are SGHNT and YYREEE (reference sequence). The CDR3 length is 13 residues. The CDR3 is CASSLGRAYEQYF. Written as DNA, the CDR3 is TGTGCCAGCAGCTTGGGCCGAGCCTACGAGCAGTACTTC.

The chain employs TRBV4-1 and TRBJ2-1; 10 nucleotides match TRBD2. The CDR3 loop spans 15 amino acids. Germline V gene lookup returns CDR1 MGHRA and CDR2 YSYEKL. V lost 1 base and J lost 6; bases outside the gene matches: 3. The CDR3 DNA reads TGCGCCAGCAGCCAAGCTAGCGGGAGAATCAATGAGCAGTTCTTC. Its translation: CASSQASGRINEQFF.

The gene calls are TRBV9 and TRBJ1-1, with D maybe TRBD1 (5 bases). This CDR3 has 13 amino acids. V was shortened by 0 bases and J by 9 bases, with 12 bases between the two germline ends. The germline CDR1 and CDR2 sequences are SGDLS and YYNGEE. The CDR3 nucleotides are TGTGCCAGCAGCGTAGCTTCCGACAGTCAAGCTTTCTTT. Translated: CASSVASDSQAFF. Full variable domain (rest looked up from reference TRBV9 and TRBJ1-1): DSGVTQTPKHLITATGQRVTLRCSPRSGDLSVYWYQQSLDQGLQFLIQYYNGEERAKGNILERFSAQQFPDLHSELNLSSLELGDSALYFCASSVASDSQAFFGQGTRLTVV.

V usage is TRBV6-1 and J usage is TRBJ1-2; a possible D gene is TRBD1 (5 bases). CDR1 and CDR2 from the germline V gene are MNHNS and SASEGT. There are 14 residues in the CDR3. V was trimmed by 1 base and J by 6 bases, leaving 12 bases between them. The CDR3 DNA reads as TGTGCCAGCAGTGAAGTCCCCAGGGTGAATGGCTACACCTTC. Translation gives CASSEVPRVNGYTF.

The CDR3 sequence is CASAERLAGVETQYF. The DNA for the CDR3 is TGTGCCAGTGCCGAACGACTAGCGGGAGTTGAGACCCAGTACTTC. The rearrangement uses TRBV19 and TRBJ2-5; 12 bases map to TRBD2. With 8 bases clipped from V and 5 bases from J, the junction kept 9 bases outside the gene matches. This CDR3 is 15 amino acids long. Germline CDR1 LNHDA, CDR2 SQIVND (reference sequence).